The 5 T cell receptor beta chains reported below all come from one sample, sequenced in a study of early T cells in non-severe SARS-CoV-2 infection. MiXCR, applied by TCRdb to the 5' RACE reads, yields one record per CDR3 protein. The data hold about 26,000 distinct CDR3 sequences, with 4% to 4.5% observed a single time. Sequences were obtained from whole blood. Receptors were obtained from an adult who was a healthcare worker with PCR-confirmed SARS-CoV-2 infection or an uninfected control (not recorded which).

Many counts were recorded for this clonotype. This sequence joins TRBV29-1 and TRBJ2-4, with a tentative D call TRBD2 (6 bases). Germline values: CDR1 SQVTM, CDR2 ANQGSEA. CDR3 length: 13 amino acids. Between the trimmed V and J ends, which lost 2 bases and 3 bases, there was a span of 8 bases. CDR3 nucleotides: TGCAGCGTTGAATGGAGGGACAAAAACATTCAGTACTTC. It yields the protein CSVEWRDKNIQYF.

This clonotype was picked up a small number of times. The chain has TRBV24-1 and TRBJ2-3; TRBD2 matches 8 bases. V lost 5 bases, J lost 1 base, and 7 bases stayed unmatched. Germline loops: CDR1 KGHDR, CDR2 SFDVKD. The CDR3 runs 16 residues. The CDR3 region has the DNA TGTGCCACCAGTGGAAATAGCGGGAAAGGCACAGATACGCAGTATTTT. Its protein product is CATSGNSGKGTDTQYF.

This clonotype was counted at least ten times. This chain links TRBV6-5 with TRBJ2-7; 7 nucleotides line up with TRBD2. V shed 6 bases, J shed 4 bases, and the junction held 12 bases outside the gene matches. The length of the CDR3 is 15 residues. Per the germline V gene, CDR1 is MNHEY and CDR2 is SVGAGI. The CDR3 DNA reads TGTGCCAGCAGGCCGCTGCCGGGACTACCGTACGAGCAGTACTTC. Translation gives CASRPLPGLPYEQYF.

By proportion, this clonotype is large. The rearrangement joins TRBV20-1 to TRBJ2-7, with TRBD2 matching 7 bases. The CDR3 totals 15 residues. CDR1 and CDR2 (germline): DFQATT, SNEGSKA (reference sequence). Losses at the gene ends were 4 bases for V and 2 bases for J; bases not matched to a gene: 11. The CDR3 DNA is TGCAGTGCTATCTCCCCGGGAGGAAAGGCCTACGAGCAGTACTTC. Translation: CSAISPGGKAYEQYF.

This clonotype was counted at least ten times. The chain recombines TRBV11-2 with TRBJ2-7; D remains ambiguous. V gave up 6 bases and J gave up 5 bases, with 14 bases separating them. This CDR3 comprises 13 residues. Germline CDR1 SGHAT, CDR2 FQNNGV. The CDR3 sequence: CASSRDRVHEQYF. The CDR3 coding sequence is TGTGCCAGCAGTCGAGATAGGGTCCACGAGCAGTACTTC.